This T cell receptor beta chain comes out of a study of a mutant IDH1 vaccine in newly diagnosed glioma. Study context: Onset of vaccination occurred 4-6 weeks following radiotherapy alone, or with temozolomide cycles. Receipt of radiotherapy, temozolomide, or both preceded the study, and most received both.

Stated time point: week 35, safety follow-up. The study gave 300 ug of mutant IDH1 20-mer peptide per vaccine dose, with topical imiquimod. Remarks on this clone: Its antigen is currently unknown.

Assay used: immunoSEQ multiplex PCR; TCRdb lists only in-frame clones, some missing. The sample has about 64,000 clones, 74% seen once. The CDR3 spans 12 residues. Germline V CDR1 and CDR2: MNHNS, SASEGT. V was shortened by 6 bases and J by 4 bases, with 9 bases between the two germline ends. The sequence was collected from a man aged 50 to 60 with glioma. The chain recombines TRBV6-1 with TRBJ1-2; D call uncertain. This sample comprised PBMCs, obtained from a glioma patient whose treatment included an IDH1 peptide vaccine. CDR3: CASSLSTYGYTF. Written as DNA, the CDR3 is TGTGCCAGCAGCCTTTCTACCTATGGCTACACCTTC.